This T cell receptor (beta chain) was profiled in a study of cytomegalovirus exposure and HLA in healthy donors. Whole-study results and caveats: In a later analysis, a genetic analysis reported fewer productive-TCR N-insertions in an Asian-associated ancestry cluster than the cohort average. Further analysis, carried out later, found HLA-associated TCR beta chains more clonally expanded than equally common other chains.

Details on this clone: Its antigen is as yet unknown.

Trimming left V 3 bases short and J 5 bases short, with 4 bases between. The CDR3 is 12 residues long. The germline gives CDR1 MDHEN, CDR2 SYDVKM. The PCR made use of 60 Vbeta and 13 Jbeta primers. Here immunoSEQ multiplex PCR was the method, and the copy in TCRdb shows in-frame clones only, minus some. The table lists about 110,000 clones, around three quarters of them singletons. The sequenced sample was PBMCs. The chain uses TRBV28 and TRBJ1-4; the D is unclear. The clonotype was recovered from a boy aged 5 to 17 in good health and CMV-seronegative. CDR3: CASSFGNEKLFF. DNA for the CDR3: TGTGCCAGCAGTTTCGGGAATGAAAAACTGTTTTTT.